The 4 T cell receptor beta chains below come from one sample, sequenced in a study of CD8+CD57+ T cells in acquired aplastic anemia. Template material for TCR beta VDJ and CDR3 profiling consisted of genomic DNA. TCRdb re-derived calls from the reads in MiXCR, one entry per CDR3 protein. The sample yields a few hundred thousand distinct CDR3 sequences, under 80% seen once. Sequences were obtained from sorted CD4+, CD8+, or CD8+CD57+ T cells (not recorded which) from PBMCs. These receptors were obtained from a human donor in good health, serving as a control.

In this sample, this clonotype turned up many times. The chain uses TRBV4-2 and TRBJ2-7, with D unclear. This CDR3 region has 14 residues. Trimming took off 0 bases at V and 3 bases at J, with 9 bases between the two ends. Looked up from germline, CDR1 is LGHNA and CDR2 is YNFKEQ. CDR3 coding DNA: TGTGCCAGCAGCCAAGATCGGAGCGACTACGAGCAGTACTTC. Amino acids: CASSQDRSDYEQYF.

This clonotype was found many times. This chain's CDR3 is CSVEAQGGTEAFF. The CDR3 DNA sequence: TGCAGCGTTGAAGCGCAGGGAGGAACTGAAGCTTTCTTT. This rearrangement joins TRBV29-1 to TRBJ1-1, with D perhaps matching TRBD1 (5 bases). Deletions cut 1 base from V and 5 bases from J, with 11 bases between. This CDR3 is 13 amino acids long. Germline CDR1 is SQVTM and CDR2 is ANQGSEA.

The chain couples TRBV7-2 to TRBJ2-7, with D hard to call. Trimming shortened V by 5 bases and J by 13 bases, and 27 bases separated the two germline ends. CDR3 size: 15 residues. CDR1 and CDR2 (germline): SGHTA, FQGNSA. CDR3 DNA: TGTGCCAGCAGCCCGAGACAAGTCTCTGGAAACACCATATACGTC. This encodes CASSPRQVSGNTIYV.

Concerning this clonotype itself: At one of its ends the junction is not consistent with the germline gene, which may arise from a read error. This rearrangement joins TRBV7-3 to TRBJ1-6, with D unclear. The CDR3 covers 14 residues. Germline CDR1 SGHTA, CDR2 FQGTGA. CDR3 bases: TGTGCCAGCAGTTTACGGCAGCGATACTACAATCAGCAGTTT. This gives the protein CASSLRQRYYNQQF. Complete variable domain (other parts from reference TRBV7-3 and TRBJ1-6): GAGVSQTPSNKVTEKGKYVELRCDPISGHTALYWYRQSLGQGPEFLIYFQGTGAADDSGLPNDRFFAVRPEGSVSTLKIQRTERGDSAVYLCASSLRQRYYNQQFGNGTRLTVT.